The clone carrying this TCR beta chain has ten or more counts. The antigen is undetermined. Those patients with uncontrolled infection, other autoimmune disease, pregnancy or lactation were excluded. PBMCs came from about 10 ml fresh peripheral blood. V lost 3 bases and J lost 2; bases outside the gene matches: 5. The CDR3 consists of 16 residues. RNA transcripts yielded amplified TCR beta CDR3 regions. Researchers ran a first-round RT-PCR on the TCR CDR3 using the HTBI primer set. TCRdb re-called the multiplex PCR reads with MiXCR, one entry per CDR3 protein. The repertoire consists of 250,000 to 300,000 distinct CDR3 sequences, with roughly 19% occurring once and the leading ten covering roughly 40%. This record comes from a study of T cells in Graves' hyperthyroidism and ophthalmopathy. Looking at the study overall: Peripheral blood was obtained at initial diagnosis, preceding any treatment.

Study results and caveats: Also found in blood were most expanded thyroid clonotypes above 0.001.

The sequencing sample was made of blood. The TCR comes from a middle-aged man with Graves' ophthalmopathy. This sequence joins TRBV12-3 or TRBV12-4 and TRBJ2-3; 10 bases map to TRBD2. CDR3 region: CASSFSLAGDTDTQYF. The CDR3 nucleotides are TGTGCCAGCAGTTTCTCCCTAGCGGGAGACACAGATACGCAGTATTTT.